This entry features one T cell receptor beta chain sequence. Its specificity is unknown. Generated by immunoSEQ multiplex PCR, the TCRdb table keeps only in-frame clones and is missing some. The table shows about 150,000 clones, with 87% occurring only once. This sample was included in a study of T cell responses to AZD1222 COVID-19 vaccine. Study results and caveats: Rises in breadth and depth of Spike-specific TCRs came after two AZD1222 doses.

This material consisted of peripheral blood, taken 28 days after the second AZD1222 dose. The TCR originated in an adult who received the AZD1222 COVID-19 vaccine.

The CDR3 loop is CASSLARGAIYEQYF. The DNA for the CDR3 is TGTGCCAGCAGCTTAGCCCGAGGGGCCATCTACGAGCAGTACTTC. The gene calls are TRBV7-8 and TRBJ2-7; D tentatively reads TRBD1 or TRBD2 (5 bases each). The CDR3 runs 15 residues. CDR1 and CDR2 (germline): SGHVS, FQNEAQ. V was pared by 0 bases and J by 3 bases, with 12 bases between.